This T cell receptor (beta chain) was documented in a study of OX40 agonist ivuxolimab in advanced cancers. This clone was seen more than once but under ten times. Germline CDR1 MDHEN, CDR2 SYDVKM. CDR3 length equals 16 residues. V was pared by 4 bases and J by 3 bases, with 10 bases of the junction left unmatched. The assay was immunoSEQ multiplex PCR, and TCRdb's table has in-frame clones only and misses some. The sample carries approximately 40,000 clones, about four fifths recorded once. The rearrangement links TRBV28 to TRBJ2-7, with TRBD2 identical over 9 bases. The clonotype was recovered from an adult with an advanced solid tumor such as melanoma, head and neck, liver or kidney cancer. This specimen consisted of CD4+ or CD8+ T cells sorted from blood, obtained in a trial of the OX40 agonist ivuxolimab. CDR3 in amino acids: CASSSSGLASHYEQYF. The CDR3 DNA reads TGTGCCAGCAGTTCCTCCGGACTAGCGAGCCACTACGAGCAGTACTTC.